This T cell receptor (beta chain) is from a study of PD-1 blockade in mismatch repair-deficient tumors. Study-wide results and limits: About 4.5% of the roughly 140 peptide-expanded blood TCRs were also found in tumor.

A remark on this clone: Its antigen is unidentified.

The CDR3 is 13 amino acids. Trimming cost V 3 bases and J 2 bases, with 8 bases left between them. CDR1 MNHNS and CDR2 SASEGT come from the germline V gene. Time point specified: identical roughly 10-day culture without peptide (control). This table comes from immunoSEQ multiplex PCR, and its TCRdb copy is limited to in-frame clones, with some not included. This sample has over 11,000 clones, with 85% to 90% found just once. Sequencing was performed on cells cultured in vitro, taken from a patient treated with pembrolizumab. The genes are TRBV6-1 and TRBJ2-7; possible D gene TRBD2, 5 bases. The source is an adult with mismatch repair-deficient cancer. Here the CDR3 DNA reads TGTGCCAGCAGTGATTTGAGGGCCTACGAGCAGTACTTC. It translates to CASSDLRAYEQYF.